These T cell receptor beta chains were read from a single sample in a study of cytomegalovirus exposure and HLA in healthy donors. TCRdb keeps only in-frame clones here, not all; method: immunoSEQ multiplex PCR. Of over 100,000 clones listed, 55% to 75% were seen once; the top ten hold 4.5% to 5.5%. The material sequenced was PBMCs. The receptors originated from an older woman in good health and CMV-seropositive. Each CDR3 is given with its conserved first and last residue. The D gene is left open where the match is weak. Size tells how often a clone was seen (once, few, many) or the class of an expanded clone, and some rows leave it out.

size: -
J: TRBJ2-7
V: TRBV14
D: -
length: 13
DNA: TGTGCCAGCAGCTCGTCAGGGGGGATCGAGCAGTACTTC
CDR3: CASSSSGGIEQYF

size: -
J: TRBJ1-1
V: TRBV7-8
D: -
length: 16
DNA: TGTGCCAGCAGCTTATCGGTTCAGGGGATGAACACTGAAGCTTTCTTT
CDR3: CASSLSVQGMNTEAFF

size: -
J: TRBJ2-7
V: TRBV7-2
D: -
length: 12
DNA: TGTGCCAGCAGCCCTAACCGGTACGAGCAGTACTTC
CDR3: CASSPNRYEQYF

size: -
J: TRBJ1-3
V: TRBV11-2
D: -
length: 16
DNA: TGTGCCAGCAGCTCCCTACGGGGAAGGTCTGGAAACACCATATATTTT
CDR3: CASSSLRGRSGNTIYF

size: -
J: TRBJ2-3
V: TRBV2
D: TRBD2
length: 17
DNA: TGTGCCAGCCGAGTCGATCTGGGGACTAGCGGGGTACATACGCAGTATTTT
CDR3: CASRVDLGTSGVHTQYF

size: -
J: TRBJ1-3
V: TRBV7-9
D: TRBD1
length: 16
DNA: TGTGCCAGCAGCTTAGCGGGACAGGGACTTGGAAACACCATATATTTT
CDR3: CASSLAGQGLGNTIYF

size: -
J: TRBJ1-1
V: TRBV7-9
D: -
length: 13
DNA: TGTGCCAGCAGCCAAATCGGGGGGACTGAAGCTTTCTTT
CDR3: CASSQIGGTEAFF

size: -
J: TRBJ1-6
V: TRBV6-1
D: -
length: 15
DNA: TGTGCCAGCAGTGAAAGCAGGGCCTATAATTCACCCCTCCACTTT
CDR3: CASSESRAYNSPLHF

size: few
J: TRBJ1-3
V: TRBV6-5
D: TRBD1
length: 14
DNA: TGTGCCAGCAAAGAGGGGGCGACTGGAAACACCATATATTTT
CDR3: CASKEGATGNTIYF

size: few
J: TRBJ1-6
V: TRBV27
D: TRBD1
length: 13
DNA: TGTGCCAGCCACCGGGACAGAAGATCACCCCTCCACTTT
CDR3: CASHRDRRSPLHF

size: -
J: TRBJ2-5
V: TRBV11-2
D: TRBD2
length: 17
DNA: TGTGCCAGCAGCTCCCCATGGGTTGCGGGGGGGCGAGAGACCCAGTACTTC
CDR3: CASSSPWVAGGRETQYF

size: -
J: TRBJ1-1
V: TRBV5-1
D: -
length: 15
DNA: TGCGCCAGCAGCTTGTTGGTGACATCGAACACTGAAGCTTTCTTT
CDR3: CASSLLVTSNTEAFF

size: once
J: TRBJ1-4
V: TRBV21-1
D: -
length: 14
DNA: TGTGCCAGCAGCAACAACAGGGCATTCGAAAAACTGTTTTTT
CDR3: CASSNNRAFEKLFF

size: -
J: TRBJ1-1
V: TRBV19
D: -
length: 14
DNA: TGTGCCAGTAGTATTGGACTTCCGAACACTGAAGCTTTCTTT
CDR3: CASSIGLPNTEAFF

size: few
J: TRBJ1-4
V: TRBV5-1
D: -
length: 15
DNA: TGCGCCAGCAGCTTGGATGTGGGTCGGGATGAAAAACTGTTTTTT
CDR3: CASSLDVGRDEKLFF

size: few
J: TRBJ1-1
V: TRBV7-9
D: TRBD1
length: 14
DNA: TGTGCCAGCAGTTCACAGGGGTTTGACACTGAAGCTTTCTTT
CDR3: CASSSQGFDTEAFF

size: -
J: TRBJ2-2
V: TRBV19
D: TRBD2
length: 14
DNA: TGTGCCAGTAGTTGGGGGGGGAACACCGGGGAGCTGTTTTTT
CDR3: CASSWGGNTGELFF

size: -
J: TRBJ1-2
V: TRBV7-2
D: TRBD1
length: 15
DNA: TGTGCCAGCAGCCCCCACCAGGGGGCATTCTATGGCTACACCTTC
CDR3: CASSPHQGAFYGYTF

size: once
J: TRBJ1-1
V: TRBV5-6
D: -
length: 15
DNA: TGTGCCAGCAGCTTGCGGGGGGCGCGGGACACTGAAGCTTTCTTT
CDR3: CASSLRGARDTEAFF

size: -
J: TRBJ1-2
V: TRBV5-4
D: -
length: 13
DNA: TGTGCCAGCAGCTTGGCCGTTAGAGGCGGCTACACCTTC
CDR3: CASSLAVRGGYTF

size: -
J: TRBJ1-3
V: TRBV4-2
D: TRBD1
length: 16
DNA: TGTGCCAGCAGCCGAGGGACAGGTAACTCTGGAAACACCATATATTTT
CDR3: CASSRGTGNSGNTIYF

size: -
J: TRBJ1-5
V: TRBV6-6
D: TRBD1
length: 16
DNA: TGTGCCAGCAGTGCCAGACAGGGGGCGAGCAATCAGCCCCAGCATTTT
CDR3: CASSARQGASNQPQHF

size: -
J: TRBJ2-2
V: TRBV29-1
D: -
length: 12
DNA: TGCAGCGTGAACAGGGTCTCCGGGGAGCTGTTTTTT
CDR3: CSVNRVSGELFF

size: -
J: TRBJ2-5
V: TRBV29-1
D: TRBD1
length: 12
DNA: TGCAGCGATGAAAGGGGGCAAGGTGGCCAGTACTTC
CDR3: CSDERGQGGQYF

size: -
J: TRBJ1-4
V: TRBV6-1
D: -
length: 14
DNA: TGTGCCAGCAGGGGGGGACCGCTTGATGAAAAACTGTTTTTT
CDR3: CASRGGPLDEKLFF

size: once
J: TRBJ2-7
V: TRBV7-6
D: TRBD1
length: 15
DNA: TGTGCCAGCAGCATTGGGACAGGGGCTACCTACGAGCAGTACTTC
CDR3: CASSIGTGATYEQYF

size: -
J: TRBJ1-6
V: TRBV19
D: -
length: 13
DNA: TGTGCCGTCGGGGGAGACTATAATTCACCTCTCCACTTT
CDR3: CAVGGDYNSPLHF

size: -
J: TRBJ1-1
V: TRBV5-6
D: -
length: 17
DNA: TGTGCCAGCAGCTGGTGGGGAGGGGAGACCATGAACACTGAAGCTTTCTTT
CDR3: CASSWWGGETMNTEAFF

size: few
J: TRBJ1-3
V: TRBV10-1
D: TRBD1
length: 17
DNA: TGCGCCAGCAGAAAGGACAGGGCCCCCCTCTCTGGAAACACCATATATTTT
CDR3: CASRKDRAPLSGNTIYF

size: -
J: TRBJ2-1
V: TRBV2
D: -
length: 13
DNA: TGTGCCAGCAGTAGACTGGAGTACAATGAGCAGTTCTTC
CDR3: CASSRLEYNEQFF

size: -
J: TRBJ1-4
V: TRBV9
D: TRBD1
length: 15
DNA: TGTGCCAGCAGCGCGTCAGGGGGCTCATATGAAAAACTGTTTTTT
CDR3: CASSASGGSYEKLFF

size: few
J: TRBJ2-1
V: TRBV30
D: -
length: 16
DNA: TGTGCCTGGAGCCTCACCTCGGGACACTTATACAATGAGCAGTTCTTC
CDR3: CAWSLTSGHLYNEQFF

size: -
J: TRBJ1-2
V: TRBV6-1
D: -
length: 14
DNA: TGTGCCAGCAACGAAGGGGAGGAGAGCTATGGCTACACCTTC
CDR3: CASNEGEESYGYTF

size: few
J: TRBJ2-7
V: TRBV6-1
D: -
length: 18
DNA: TGTGCCAGCAGTGTTCCCGGGCGGATTACAGGGAGCTCCTACGAGCAGTACTTC
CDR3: CASSVPGRITGSSYEQYF

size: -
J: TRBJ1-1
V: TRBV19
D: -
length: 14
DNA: TGTGCCAGCCGCCCCCGGACAGCTGTGACTGAAGCTTTCTTT
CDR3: CASRPRTAVTEAFF

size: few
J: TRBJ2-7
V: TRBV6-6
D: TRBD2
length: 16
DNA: TGTGCCACCTACGGACTAGCGGGGGAGACCTCCTACGAGCAGTACTTC
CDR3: CATYGLAGETSYEQYF

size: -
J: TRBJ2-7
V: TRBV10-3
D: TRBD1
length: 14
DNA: TGTGCCATGCGACAGGGTGTTGGGGCAAACGAGCAGTACTTC
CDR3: CAMRQGVGANEQYF

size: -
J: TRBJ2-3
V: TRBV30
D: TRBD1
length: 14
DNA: TGTGCCTGGGGACAGGGGCTCAGGGGAGATACGCAGTATTTT
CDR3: CAWGQGLRGDTQYF

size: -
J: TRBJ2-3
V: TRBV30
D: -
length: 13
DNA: TGTGCCTGGAAGAGGATCGGCACAGATACGCAGTATTTT
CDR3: CAWKRIGTDTQYF

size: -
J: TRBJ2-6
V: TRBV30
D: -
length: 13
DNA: TGTGCCTGGATTCCTAATGGGGCCAACGTCCTGACTTTC
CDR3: CAWIPNGANVLTF

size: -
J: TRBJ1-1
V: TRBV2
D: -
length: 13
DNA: TGTGCCAGCACCCTCGAGGGTTACACTGAAGCTTTCTTT
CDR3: CASTLEGYTEAFF

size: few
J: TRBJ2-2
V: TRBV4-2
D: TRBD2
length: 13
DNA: TGTGCCAGCAGGGGGGAGGGCACCGGGGAGCTGTTTTTT
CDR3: CASRGEGTGELFF

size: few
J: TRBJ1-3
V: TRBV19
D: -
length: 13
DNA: TGTGCCAGTAGTAGGGCGGGTACAAACACCATATATTTT
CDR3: CASSRAGTNTIYF

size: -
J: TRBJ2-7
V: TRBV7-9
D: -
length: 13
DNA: TGTGCCAGCAGCCTGGACATATCCTACGAGCAGTACTTC
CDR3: CASSLDISYEQYF

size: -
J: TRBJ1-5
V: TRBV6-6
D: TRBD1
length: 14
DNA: TGTGCCAGCAGAGAGACAGGGCGGCTTCAGCCCCAGCATTTT
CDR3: CASRETGRLQPQHF

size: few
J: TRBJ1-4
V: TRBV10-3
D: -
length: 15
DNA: TGTGCCACCAATCTCATGACAGGATTGGGAGAAAAACTGTTTTTT
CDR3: CATNLMTGLGEKLFF

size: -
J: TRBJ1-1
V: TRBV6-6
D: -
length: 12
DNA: TGTGCCTGCGGGAGGGTAGGAACTGAAGCTTTCTTT
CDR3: CACGRVGTEAFF

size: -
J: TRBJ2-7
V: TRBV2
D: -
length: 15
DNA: TGTGCCAGCAGTGAAGAGTGGGGGGGCCGTTCCGAGCAGTACTTC
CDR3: CASSEEWGGRSEQYF

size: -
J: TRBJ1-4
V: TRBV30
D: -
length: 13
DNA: TGTGCCTGGAGTACCAGGGGTTTTGAAAAACTGTTTTTT
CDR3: CAWSTRGFEKLFF

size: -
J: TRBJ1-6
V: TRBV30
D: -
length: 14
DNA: TGTGCCTGGAGTGGCACAGGGCTTTTCTCACCCCTCCACTTT
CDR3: CAWSGTGLFSPLHF